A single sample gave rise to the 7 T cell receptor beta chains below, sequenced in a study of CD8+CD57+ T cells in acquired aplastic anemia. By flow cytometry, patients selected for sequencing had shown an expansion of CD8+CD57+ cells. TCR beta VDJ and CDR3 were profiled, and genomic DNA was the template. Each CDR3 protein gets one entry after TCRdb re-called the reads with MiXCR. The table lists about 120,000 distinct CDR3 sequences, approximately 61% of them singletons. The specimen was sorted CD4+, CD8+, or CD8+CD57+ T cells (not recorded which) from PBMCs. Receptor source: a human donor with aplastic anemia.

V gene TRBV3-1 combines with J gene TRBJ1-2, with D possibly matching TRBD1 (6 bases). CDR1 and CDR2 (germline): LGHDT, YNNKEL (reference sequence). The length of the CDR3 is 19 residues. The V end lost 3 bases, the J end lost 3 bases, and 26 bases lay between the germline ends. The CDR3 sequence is CASSQSRSTGTEVDYGYTF. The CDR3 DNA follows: TGTGCCAGCAGCCAGAGTCGGTCCACAGGGACCGAGGTAGACTATGGCTACACCTTC. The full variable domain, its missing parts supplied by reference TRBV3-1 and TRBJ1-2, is DTAVSQTPKYLVTQMGNDKSIKCEQNLGHDTMYWYKQDSKKFLKIMFSYNNKELIINETVPNRFSPKSPDKAHLNLHINSLELGDSAVYFCASSQSRSTGTEVDYGYTFGSGTRLTVV.

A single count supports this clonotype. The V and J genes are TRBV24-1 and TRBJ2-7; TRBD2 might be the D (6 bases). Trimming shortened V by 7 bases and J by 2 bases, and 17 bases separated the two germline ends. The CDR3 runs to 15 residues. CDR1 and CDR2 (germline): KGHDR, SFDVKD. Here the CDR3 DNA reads TGTGCCACCAGAAACGCCGGGACTGCCACCTACGAGCAGTACTTC. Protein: CATRNAGTATYEQYF.

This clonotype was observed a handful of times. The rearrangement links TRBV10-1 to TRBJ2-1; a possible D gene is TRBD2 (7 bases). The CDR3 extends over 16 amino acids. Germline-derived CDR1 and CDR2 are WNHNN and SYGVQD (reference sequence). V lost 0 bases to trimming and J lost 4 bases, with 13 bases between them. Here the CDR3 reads CASSESRGATYNEQFF. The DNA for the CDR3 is TGCGCCAGCAGTGAGTCTCGGGGGGCGACGTACAATGAGCAGTTCTTC.

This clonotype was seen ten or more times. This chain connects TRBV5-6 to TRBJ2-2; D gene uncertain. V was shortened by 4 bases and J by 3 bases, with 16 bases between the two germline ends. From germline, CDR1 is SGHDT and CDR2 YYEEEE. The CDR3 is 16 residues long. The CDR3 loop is CASSLYSQGYTGELFF. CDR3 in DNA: TGTGCCAGCAGCCTTTACTCCCAAGGTTACACCGGGGAGCTGTTTTTT. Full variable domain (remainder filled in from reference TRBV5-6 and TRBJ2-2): DAGVTQSPTHLIKTRGQQVTLRCSPKSGHDTVSWYQQALGQGPQFIFQYYEEEERQRGNFPDRFSGHQFPNYSSELNVNALLLGDSALYLCASSLYSQGYTGELFFGEGSRLTVL.

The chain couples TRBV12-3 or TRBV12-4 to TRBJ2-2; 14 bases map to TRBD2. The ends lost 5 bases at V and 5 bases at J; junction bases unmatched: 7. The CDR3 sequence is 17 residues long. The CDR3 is CASSQTSGRAKTGELFF. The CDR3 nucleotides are TGTGCCAGCAGTCAGACTAGCGGGAGGGCCAAAACCGGGGAGCTGTTTTTT.

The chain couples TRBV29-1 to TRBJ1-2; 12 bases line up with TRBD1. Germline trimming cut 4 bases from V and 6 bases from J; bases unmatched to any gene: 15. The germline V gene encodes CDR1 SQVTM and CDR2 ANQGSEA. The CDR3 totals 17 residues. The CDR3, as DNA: TGCAGCGTTGGTCCCCTAGAGGATAGGGACAGGGGGCATGGCTACACCTTC. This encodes CSVGPLEDRDRGHGYTF.

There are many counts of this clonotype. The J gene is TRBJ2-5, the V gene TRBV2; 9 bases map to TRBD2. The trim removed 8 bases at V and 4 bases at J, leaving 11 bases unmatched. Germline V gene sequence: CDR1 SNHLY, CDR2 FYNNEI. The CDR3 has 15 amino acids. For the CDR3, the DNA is TGTGCCAGCGGGCGGGGCGGGGGGGCCCCAGAGACCCAGTACTTC. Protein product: CASGRGGGAPETQYF.